The 18 T cell receptor beta chains listed next were all sequenced from one sample in a study of T cell responses to AZD1222 COVID-19 vaccine. The protocol was immunoSEQ multiplex PCR, while the TCRdb copy is restricted to in-frame clones and leaves out a portion. The data contain 43,000 or so clones, around 90% of them singletons. The sample was peripheral blood, taken 28 days after the second AZD1222 dose. Every receptor here comes from an adult who received the AZD1222 COVID-19 vaccine.

The J gene is TRBJ1-2, the V gene TRBV19; TRBD1 agrees at 8 bases. The germline gives CDR1 LNHDA, CDR2 SQIVND (reference sequence). CDR3 length: 13 amino acids. The V and J ends lost 9 bases and 8 bases, in that order; junction bases with no gene match: 11. In nucleotides, the CDR3 is TGTGCCAGCTCTCCCCGGACAGGGTCCGGCTACACCTTC. Its translation: CASSPRTGSGYTF.

This chain links TRBV9 with TRBJ2-3; D not certain. The germline CDR1 and CDR2 sequences are SGDLS and YYNGEE. The CDR3 sequence is 16 residues long. V lost 1 base to trimming and J lost 0 bases, with 12 bases between them. The CDR3 is CASSVIGEASTDTQYF. CDR3 bases: TGTGCCAGCAGCGTAATTGGGGAAGCTAGCACAGATACGCAGTATTTT. Variable domain in full (rest from reference TRBV9 and TRBJ2-3): DSGVTQTPKHLITATGQRVTLRCSPRSGDLSVYWYQQSLDQGLQFLIQYYNGEERAKGNILERFSAQQFPDLHSELNLSSLELGDSALYFCASSVIGEASTDTQYFGPGTRLTVL.

The CDR3 protein is CASSLGAGTSGTYEQYF. CDR3 sequence (DNA): TGTGCCAGCAGCTTAGGAGCGGGGACTAGCGGAACTTACGAGCAGTACTTC. The V call is TRBV7-7, the J call TRBJ2-7, with 11 bases lining up with TRBD2. V was clipped by 1 base and J by 4 bases; unmatched bases: 9. This CDR3 comprises 17 residues. Germline V lookup: CDR1 SSHAT, CDR2 FNYEAQ (reference sequence).

The chain links TRBV4-3 to TRBJ2-5; tentative D call: TRBD1 (6 bases). CDR3 length: 15 residues. The V gene lost 1 base and the J gene lost 9 bases, with 18 bases spanning the gap. Germline V gene lookup returns CDR1 LGHNA and CDR2 YSLEER. Here the CDR3 DNA reads TGCGCCAGCAGCCAAGGTCCGGGACATATGGAATCCCAGTACTTC. This gives the protein CASSQGPGHMESQYF.

V is TRBV10-3 and J is TRBJ2-3; 14 bases align to TRBD2. V lost 0 bases to trimming and J lost 5 bases; unmatched junction nucleotides: 4. The CDR3 is 17 residues long. The germline V gene encodes CDR1 ENHRY and CDR2 SYGVKD. Here the CDR3 DNA reads TGTGCCATCAGTGAGTCAGGACTAGCGGGGGGCCGAGATACGCAGTATTTT. As protein: CAISESGLAGGRDTQYF.

This rearrangement joins TRBV5-4 to TRBJ2-7; unclear D gene. Germline V CDR1 and CDR2: SGHNT, YYREEE (reference sequence). The CDR3 is made up of 13 amino acids. V lost 4 bases and J lost 2, with 10 bases in between. In DNA form, the CDR3 reads TGTGCCAGCAGCCGCGCCACGGCCTACGAGCAGTACTTC. Its protein is CASSRATAYEQYF.

J is TRBJ1-2 and V is TRBV5-1; no definite D call. This CDR3 is 15 amino acids long. Germline lookup yields CDR1 SGHRS and CDR2 YFSETQ. Trimming removed 4 bases at V and 2 bases at J, with 15 bases between. The CDR3 DNA is TGCGCCAGCAGCGCGTTCCCTGAGGCCAACTATGGCTACACCTTC. Residues: CASSAFPEANYGYTF.

DNA for the CDR3: TGTGCCAGCAGCCTTGTAGCGGGGGCGAACACCGGGGAGCTGTTTTTT. It is translated as CASSLVAGANTGELFF. This chain links TRBV4-2 with TRBJ2-2; 9 nucleotides align to TRBD2. The junction had 3 bases not matched to a gene; V was cut back by 4 bases and J by 0 bases. CDR3 size: 16 residues. Germline values: CDR1 LGHNA, CDR2 YNFKEQ.

This chain connects TRBV5-1 to TRBJ1-1; D is unresolved. Trimming took off 0 bases at V and 2 bases at J, with 8 bases between the two ends. The CDR3 is made up of 14 amino acids. Per the germline V gene, CDR1 is SGHRS and CDR2 is YFSETQ. CDR3 loop: CASSLAGSNTEAFF. DNA for the CDR3: TGCGCCAGCAGCTTGGCCGGGAGTAACACTGAAGCTTTCTTT.

The CDR3 reads CASSREVSVYGYTF. The CDR3 nucleotides are TGTGCCAGCAGCCGAGAGGTGAGCGTCTATGGCTACACCTTC. The genes are TRBV3-1 (or the pseudogene TRBV3-2) and TRBJ1-2; no clear D. Trimming took off 4 bases at V and 4 bases at J, with 13 bases between the two ends. The CDR3 covers 14 residues. Germline V gene data show CDR1 as LGHDT and CDR2 as YNNKEL (reference sequence).

V is TRBV5-1 and J is TRBJ2-7; no firm D call. This CDR3 has 13 residues. Trimming pared 2 bases from V and 6 bases from J, leaving 12 bases between. CDR1 is SGHRS, CDR2 YFSETQ, per germline. The CDR3 protein is CASSLPGPSEQYF. In DNA form, the CDR3 reads TGCGCCAGCAGCTTACCGGGTCCCAGCGAGCAGTACTTC.

V and J are TRBV4-3 and TRBJ1-6, with TRBD1 matching over 8 bases. Germline CDR1 reads LGHNA; CDR2 reads YSLEER. The CDR3 is 15 amino acids. J lost 8 bases, V lost 1 base, and 4 bases had no gene match. This chain's CDR3 is CASSQAGQGDSPLHF. DNA for the CDR3: TGCGCCAGCAGCCAAGCAGGACAGGGCGATTCACCCCTCCACTTT.

The V gene is TRBV9, the J gene TRBJ2-2; TRBD1 aligns across 7 bases. The V gene's germline CDR1 is SGDLS and CDR2 YYNGEE. J lost 0 bases, V lost 5 bases, and 1 base had no gene match. The CDR3 runs to 14 residues. The CDR3 DNA sequence: TGTGCCAGCAGTGACAGGGCGAACACCGGGGAGCTGTTTTTT. This translates into CASSDRANTGELFF.

The genes are TRBV7-2 and TRBJ1-2; 9 nucleotides match TRBD1. The germline CDR1 and CDR2 sequences are SGHTA and FQGNSA. V dropped 1 base and J dropped 8; count of bases not matched to a gene: 8. CDR3 length equals 15 residues. In DNA, the CDR3 is TGTGCCAGCAGCTTAGGGGGACAGGGTGCTGGAGGCTACACCTTC. Protein sequence: CASSLGGQGAGGYTF.

V usage is TRBV7-2 and J usage is TRBJ1-1; possibly TRBD1 for D (5 bases). The ends were cut back, 1 base at V and 10 bases at J, with 19 bases in the middle. The CDR3 is 15 residues long. Germline V CDR1 and CDR2: SGHTA, FQGNSA. The CDR3 loop is CASSLEGIRGGAAFF. The CDR3 nucleotides are TGTGCCAGCAGCTTAGAGGGAATTAGGGGTGGTGCAGCTTTCTTT.

This CDR3 is CASSFNGRTYEQYF. Here the CDR3 DNA reads TGTGCCAGCAGCTTTAACGGCCGAACCTACGAGCAGTACTTC. V usage is TRBV5-6 and J usage is TRBJ2-7; D not certain. The length of the CDR3 is 14 residues. The germline gives CDR1 SGHDT, CDR2 YYEEEE. Trimming pared 2 bases from V and 2 bases from J, leaving 11 bases between.

The chain employs TRBV10-3 and TRBJ2-7; D uncertain. Trimming shortened V by 6 bases and J by 7 bases, and 16 bases separated the two germline ends. The CDR3 covers 13 residues. Germline V gene lookup returns CDR1 ENHRY and CDR2 SYGVKD. The CDR3 bases are TGTGCCATCAGGTTGGACCGCCTCGGGGAGCAGTACTTC. Its protein product is CAIRLDRLGEQYF.

The V and J genes are TRBV2 and TRBJ1-5, with D perhaps matching TRBD1 (6 bases). V shed 8 bases and J shed 7 bases, with 15 bases lying between them. Germline V lookup: CDR1 SNHLY, CDR2 FYNNEI. This CDR3 contains 13 residues. CDR3 protein: CASHETGSQPQHF. The CDR3 DNA reads as TGTGCCAGCCATGAGACAGGATCCCAGCCCCAGCATTTT.